Shown below are 28 T cell receptor beta chains from a single sample sequenced in a study of T cell responses to AZD1222 COVID-19 vaccine. The repertoire was sequenced with immunoSEQ multiplex PCR; TCRdb's copy has only in-frame clones and lacks some. The data contain 60,000 to 95,000 clones, roughly 84% of them singletons. The specimen comprised peripheral blood, sampled 28 days after the second AZD1222 dose. The receptor set was obtained from an adult who received the AZD1222 COVID-19 vaccine.

CDR3 sequence (DNA): TGTGCCAGCAGCCCCGCCGTTCGGGGAAACACTGAAGCTTTCTTT. Translated: CASSPAVRGNTEAFF. The chain employs TRBV3-1 (or the pseudogene TRBV3-2) and TRBJ1-1; D remains unclear. Germline lookup yields CDR1 LGHDT and CDR2 YNNKEL (reference sequence). CDR3 length equals 15 residues. V shed 4 bases and J shed 2 bases, with 14 bases lying between them.

The chain recombines TRBV9 with TRBJ1-4; D is undetermined. Germline CDR1 is SGDLS and CDR2 is YYNGEE. The CDR3 length is 14 residues. V lost 2 bases and J lost 0, with 5 bases in between. In nucleotides, the CDR3 is TGTGCCAGCAGCGTGGAAGCAACTAATGAAAAACTGTTTTTT. It yields the protein CASSVEATNEKLFF. Full variable domain (outside the CDR3, taken from reference TRBV9 and TRBJ1-4): DSGVTQTPKHLITATGQRVTLRCSPRSGDLSVYWYQQSLDQGLQFLIQYYNGEERAKGNILERFSAQQFPDLHSELNLSSLELGDSALYFCASSVEATNEKLFFGSGTQLSVL.

The chain links TRBV9 to TRBJ2-1, with 8 positions matching TRBD2. Germline V lookup: CDR1 SGDLS, CDR2 YYNGEE. The J segment lost 9 bases and the V segment lost 3 bases, leaving 17 bases of the junction unmatched. The CDR3 runs 17 residues. The CDR3 DNA reads TGTGCCAGCAGCGAGCGGGACTTAGCGGGGTGGCCTACTGAGCAGTTCTTC. Amino acids: CASSERDLAGWPTEQFF.

This clone appeared once. The genes are TRBV30 and TRBJ1-1; tentative D call: TRBD1 (6 bases). The germline V gene has CDR1 GTSNPN and CDR2 SVGIG (reference sequence). This CDR3 has 11 amino acids. The V gene lost 7 bases and the J gene lost 1 base, with 7 bases spanning the gap. CDR3 in DNA: TGTGCCTCCAGGGGGAACACTGAAGCTTTCTTT. This gives the protein CASRGNTEAFF. Full variable domain (missing parts from reference TRBV30 and TRBJ1-1): SQTIHQWPATLVQPVGSPLSLECTVEGTSNPNLYWYRQAAGRGLQLLFYSVGIGQISSEVPQNLSASRPQDRQFILSSKKLLLSDSGFYLCASRGNTEAFFGQGTRLTVV.

The gene calls are TRBV3-1 (or the pseudogene TRBV3-2) and TRBJ2-6; 9 nucleotides line up with TRBD1. J gave up 0 bases and V 4 bases, and 7 bases lay outside the gene matches. The CDR3 length is 18 residues. CDR1 and CDR2 from the germline V gene are LGHDT and YNNKEL (reference sequence). CDR3 loop: CASSPRDRVLSGANVLTF. DNA of the CDR3: TGTGCCAGCAGCCCCCGGGACAGGGTCCTCTCTGGGGCCAACGTCCTGACTTTC.

This clone was recorded once. The gene calls are TRBV29-1 and TRBJ1-2; tentatively, D is TRBD1 (6 bases). The germline V gene has CDR1 SQVTM and CDR2 ANQGSEA. V shed 7 bases and J shed 4 bases, with 16 bases lying between them. The CDR3 spans 13 residues. CDR3 loop: CSASSGQLYGYTF. The CDR3 DNA reads TGCAGCGCCTCTTCGGGACAACTCTATGGCTACACCTTC. Together with reference TRBV29-1 and TRBJ1-2, the CDR3 gives the full variable domain: SAVISQKPSRDICQRGTSLTIQCQVDSQVTMMFWYRQQPGQSLTLIATANQGSEATYESGFVIDKFPISRPNLTFSTLTVSNMSPEDSSIYLCSASSGQLYGYTFGSGTRLTVV.

The chain couples TRBV11-2 to TRBJ1-1; D remains unclear. Germline assignment: CDR1 SGHAT and CDR2 FQNNGV. V was cut by 3 bases and J by 11 bases, with 13 bases left in between. The CDR3 runs 12 residues. In DNA form, the CDR3 reads TGTGCCAGCAGCTTGTTTGGGTTCGAGGCTTTCTTT. Its translation is CASSLFGFEAFF.

The chain joins TRBV7-8 to TRBJ2-5, with D uncertain. V was shortened by 1 base and J by 2 bases, with 5 bases between the two germline ends. CDR1 SGHVS and CDR2 FQNEAQ come from the germline V gene. CDR3 length: 13 amino acids. DNA of the CDR3: TGTGCCAGCAGCTTAGGCGGTCAAGAGACCCAGTACTTC. It codes for CASSLGGQETQYF.

Note on this clone: A junction end diverges from the germline sequence, so it may reflect a read error. The genes are TRBV7-7 and TRBJ2-2, with 8 bases identical to TRBD1. The CDR3 runs 17 residues. Germline lookup yields CDR1 SSHAT and CDR2 FNYEAQ (reference sequence). The CDR3: CASSLGTGRANTGELFF. CDR3 coding DNA: TGTGCTAGCAGCCTAGGGACAGGACGGGCGAACACCGGGGAGCTGTTTTTT.

The chain links TRBV28 to TRBJ1-3; D is perhaps TRBD1 (6 bases). The CDR3 is 14 amino acids. From germline, CDR1 is MDHEN and CDR2 SYDVKM. Trimming cost V 8 bases and J 0 bases, with 11 bases left between them. The CDR3 sequence: CASAGVLSGNTIYF. CDR3 bases: TGTGCCAGCGCAGGGGTCCTCTCTGGAAACACCATATATTTT.

The chain links TRBV6-1 to TRBJ1-6, with 7 bases matching TRBD1. Germline loops: CDR1 MNHNS, CDR2 SASEGT. This CDR3 is 16 amino acids long. J lost 5 bases, V lost 1 base, and 5 bases had no gene match. In DNA, the CDR3 is TGTGCCAGCAGTGAAGTTCCGACAGGGCATAATTCACCCCTCCACTTT. Amino acids: CASSEVPTGHNSPLHF.

This sequence joins TRBV4-2 and TRBJ1-2; D unclear. Trimming removed 0 bases at V and 5 bases at J, with 10 bases between. Germline V CDR1 and CDR2: LGHNA, YNFKEQ. CDR3 length: 14 residues. CDR3 in DNA: TGTGCCAGCAGCCAAGACGCGACTGCGTATGGCTACACCTTC. It codes for CASSQDATAYGYTF.

The V and J genes are TRBV28 and TRBJ2-6, with D uncertain. This CDR3 has 14 amino acids. Trimming stripped 6 bases from V and 2 bases from J, with 8 bases between. The germline CDR1 and CDR2 sequences are MDHEN and SYDVKM. The CDR3 loop reads CASRSPPGANVLTF. Here the CDR3 DNA reads TGTGCCAGCAGAAGCCCCCCTGGGGCCAACGTCCTGACTTTC.

V and J are TRBV7-2 and TRBJ1-2; D gene unclear. The germline CDR1 and CDR2 sequences are SGHTA and FQGNSA. This CDR3 is built from 17 residues. Trimming took off 4 bases at V and 0 bases at J, with 18 bases between the two ends. CDR3 region: CASSSRQDTQANYGYTF. CDR3 bases: TGTGCCAGCAGCTCAAGACAAGATACCCAAGCTAACTATGGCTACACCTTC. Full variable domain (rest looked up from reference TRBV7-2 and TRBJ1-2): GAGVSQSPSNKVTEKGKDVELRCDPISGHTALYWYRQSLGQGLEFLIYFQGNSAPDKSGLPSDRFSAERTGGSVSTLTIQRTQQEDSAVYLCASSSRQDTQANYGYTFGSGTRLTVV.

CDR3 loop: CASSIEAGRSTDTQYF. The CDR3 DNA reads as TGTGCCAGCAGTATAGAAGCGGGGAGAAGCACAGATACGCAGTATTTT. The J gene is TRBJ2-3, the V gene TRBV6-2 or TRBV6-3, with TRBD2 matching over 7 bases. The length of the CDR3 is 16 residues. The J segment lost 0 bases and the V segment lost 5 bases, leaving 8 bases of the junction unmatched. Germline loops: CDR1 MNHEY, CDR2 SVGEGT.

The rearrangement uses TRBV13 and TRBJ1-1, with D perhaps TRBD1 (5 bases). Trimming stripped 6 bases from V and 4 bases from J, with 15 bases between. The CDR3 length is 14 residues. Germline values: CDR1 PRHDT, CDR2 FYEKMQ (reference sequence). In DNA, the CDR3 is TGTGCCAGCAGGGGGGAGGTTCGGGGCACTGAAGCTTTCTTT. It codes for CASRGEVRGTEAFF.

This clone has only one observation. CDR3 loop: CASSYSKQPSNQPQHF. CDR3 in DNA: TGTGCCAGCAGTTACTCGAAACAGCCAAGCAATCAGCCCCAGCATTTT. This chain uses TRBV6-5 with TRBJ1-5, with D unclear. V lost 0 bases and J 1 base, leaving 10 bases between the germline ends. The length of the CDR3 is 16 residues. Germline CDR1 MNHEY, CDR2 SVGAGI.

The rearrangement joins TRBV28 to TRBJ1-2; no definite D call. The CDR3 loop spans 14 amino acids. The ends were cut back, 5 bases at V and 3 bases at J, with 13 bases in the middle. Germline CDR1 MDHEN, CDR2 SYDVKM. CDR3 in amino acids: CASSPSGKYYGYTF. CDR3 DNA sequence: TGTGCCAGCAGTCCTTCGGGGAAATACTATGGCTACACCTTC.

The chain links TRBV11-3 to TRBJ2-3, with 7 bases identical to TRBD2. This CDR3 is built from 15 residues. The germline V gene has CDR1 SGHNT and CDR2 YENEEA. Losses at the gene ends were 5 bases for V and 4 bases for J; bases not matched to a gene: 9. CDR3 loop: CASSPHGGGADTQYF. The CDR3 DNA follows: TGTGCCAGCAGCCCCCACGGGGGAGGGGCAGATACGCAGTATTTT.

This chain uses TRBV3-1 (or the pseudogene TRBV3-2) with TRBJ1-1; D is possibly TRBD1 (6 bases). The ends were cut back, 4 bases at V and 1 base at J, with 7 bases in the middle. The CDR3 consists of 13 residues. From germline, CDR1 is LGHDT and CDR2 YNNKEL (reference sequence). In DNA form, the CDR3 reads TGTGCCAGCAGCCCGACAGGGAACACTGAAGCTTTCTTT. Protein: CASSPTGNTEAFF.

The V gene is TRBV5-1, the J gene TRBJ2-7; a possible D gene is TRBD2 (6 bases). The CDR3 consists of 14 residues. The V gene's germline CDR1 is SGHRS and CDR2 YFSETQ. The germline V and J ends were trimmed by 0 bases and 2 bases, with 9 bases remaining between them. The CDR3 loop is CASSLEEGAYEQYF. The CDR3 DNA is TGCGCCAGCAGCTTGGAGGAGGGTGCCTACGAGCAGTACTTC.

The chain recombines TRBV27 with TRBJ1-5, with TRBD1 as a possible D gene (5 bases). Trimming cost V 6 bases and J 2 bases, with 11 bases left between them. The CDR3 is made up of 14 amino acids. In germline, CDR1 is MNHEY, CDR2 SMNVEV (reference sequence). The CDR3 loop is CASRVGPGNQPQHF. The DNA of the CDR3 is TGTGCCAGCAGGGTGGGGCCCGGCAATCAGCCCCAGCATTTT.

In this sample, this clone turned up once. This sequence joins TRBV5-4 and TRBJ2-7; TRBD2 matches 11 bases. Germline CDR1 SGHNT, CDR2 YYREEE (reference sequence). The CDR3 has 14 residues. V lost 5 bases and J lost 4; bases outside the gene matches: 5. CDR3 coding DNA: TGTGCCAGCAGTCCGGGACTAGCGGAATACGAGCAGTACTTC. Translation gives CASSPGLAEYEQYF.

The rearrangement links TRBV11-2 to TRBJ2-7, with D tentatively TRBD1 or TRBD2 (5 bases each). The ends were cut back, 0 bases at V and 4 bases at J, with 7 bases in the middle. This CDR3 region has 13 residues. Per the germline V gene, CDR1 is SGHAT and CDR2 is FQNNGV. DNA for the CDR3: TGTGCCAGCAGCTTAGATTGGGGGTACGAGCAGTACTTC. Residues: CASSLDWGYEQYF.

The V gene is TRBV6-5, the J gene TRBJ1-5, with D perhaps TRBD1 (6 bases). The CDR3 is made up of 13 amino acids. The V and J ends lost 8 bases and 7 bases respectively, with 15 bases between them. Germline V gives CDR1 MNHEY, CDR2 SVGAGI. The CDR3 is CASSRGIGQPQHF. The CDR3 coding sequence is TGTGCCAGCTCAAGGGGGATAGGACAGCCCCAGCATTTT.

Only one count was recorded for this clone. V and J are TRBV7-2 and TRBJ1-5, with D maybe TRBD1 (6 bases). The CDR3 length is 15 residues. Germline CDR1 is SGHTA and CDR2 is FQGNSA. Trimming pared 3 bases from V and 6 bases from J, leaving 15 bases between. The CDR3 DNA reads TGTGCCAGCAGCTTTGTACAGGGCGAGGGTCAGCCCCAGCATTTT. Its translation is CASSFVQGEGQPQHF.

The rearrangement uses TRBV5-6 and TRBJ1-5; the D gene is possibly TRBD1 (5 bases). The germline V gene encodes CDR1 SGHDT and CDR2 YYEEEE. This CDR3 is 16 amino acids long. Trimming took 0 bases from V and 7 from J, leaving 17 bases between them. The CDR3 reads CASSLAALGGRQPQHF. The DNA for the CDR3 is TGTGCCAGCAGCTTGGCCGCCCTGGGGGGTCGGCAGCCCCAGCATTTT.

The chain employs TRBV7-3 and TRBJ1-2, with a tentative D call TRBD1 (6 bases). CDR3 length: 13 amino acids. V lost 5 bases and J lost 8, with 15 bases in between. Per germline, CDR1 SGHTA and CDR2 FQGTGA. The CDR3 DNA reads as TGTGCCAGCAGCCGGGAAGCAGGGGACGGCTACACCTTC. Its protein is CASSREAGDGYTF.